These 3 T cell receptor beta chains were sequenced from one sample in a study of T-cell memory formation after mild COVID-19. TCRdb re-called the 5' RACE reads through MiXCR, storing one row per CDR3 protein. The sample records 280,000 or so distinct CDR3 sequences, around 8% being singletons. Sequencing used PBMCs or a T cell subset sorted from them (not recorded which). The receptors were sampled from a man younger than 35 who had mild COVID-19 (a few samples of this study predate the infection). Cell type and time point are not known.

The rearrangement uses TRBV5-1 and TRBJ2-2; TRBD2 matches 8 bases. The CDR3 extends over 16 amino acids. V shed 4 bases, J shed 7 bases, and the junction held 12 bases outside the gene matches. The V gene's germline CDR1 is SGHRS and CDR2 YFSETQ. The chain's CDR3 is CASSPTPGGAIGELFF. Here the CDR3 DNA reads TGCGCCAGCAGCCCCACCCCCGGGGGGGCCATCGGGGAGCTGTTTTTT.

V and J are TRBV20-1 and TRBJ1-2, with 7 bases matching TRBD1. CDR1 DFQATT and CDR2 SNEGSKA come from the germline V gene (reference sequence). The CDR3 sequence is 15 residues long. The V segment lost 5 bases and the J segment 2 bases; nucleotides outside the gene matches: 11. The CDR3 region has the DNA TGCAGTGCTTTCCCTTCGGGACAGTCAAACTATGGCTACACCTTC. Translation: CSAFPSGQSNYGYTF.

This clonotype was counted at least ten times. This sequence joins TRBV6-5 and TRBJ2-3; the D is unclear. Germline V gives CDR1 MNHEY, CDR2 SVGAGI. The CDR3 has 13 amino acids. Trimming took off 9 bases at V and 2 bases at J, with 12 bases between the two ends. The CDR3 is CASSGRTTDTQYF. The DNA for the CDR3 is TGTGCCAGTTCGGGCAGGACCACAGATACGCAGTATTTT.